This passage covers 3 T cell receptor beta chains from one sample sequenced in a study of T cells in Graves' hyperthyroidism and ophthalmopathy. The TCR beta CDR3 regions underwent amplification using RNA transcripts as the source. The TCR CDR3 first-round RT-PCR relied on the HTBI primer set. MiXCR, applied by TCRdb to the multiplex PCR reads, yields one record per CDR3 protein. The top ten clones hold 3% to 4.5% of a sample with some 620,000 distinct CDR3 sequences, under 20% of them seen once. Sequencing was done on a sample of blood. The receptors were sampled from a woman aged 25-40 years with Graves' hyperthyroidism.

This clonotype was counted only a few times. The chain links TRBV9 to TRBJ2-7, with 13 bases identical to TRBD2. With V trimmed by 4 bases and J by 7 bases, 11 bases remained unmatched. The CDR3 has 16 residues. The germline gives CDR1 SGDLS, CDR2 YYNGEE. CDR3 in amino acids: CASSPTGLAGVGEQYF. The CDR3, as DNA: TGTGCCAGCAGCCCGACCGGACTAGCGGGAGTTGGGGAGCAGTACTTC.

This clonotype was detected a few times. The CDR3 DNA sequence: TGTGCCAGCAGTACCCGACTAGCGGGAGCGATCGGGGAGCTGTTTTTT. The encoded protein is CASSTRLAGAIGELFF. The chain links TRBV28 to TRBJ2-2, with 12 bases fitting TRBD2. The CDR3 spans 16 residues. V shed 5 bases and J 7 bases; nucleotides not matched to a gene: 8. Germline V gene data show CDR1 as MDHEN and CDR2 as SYDVKM.

This clonotype was seen more than once but under ten times. V usage is TRBV5-1 and J usage is TRBJ2-1, with D uncertain. Looked up from germline, CDR1 is SGHRS and CDR2 is YFSETQ. Trimming stripped 7 bases from V and 1 base from J, with 6 bases between. The CDR3 runs to 12 residues. CDR3 bases: TGCGCCAGCCACGGGTCCTACAATGAGCAGTTCTTC. It encodes CASHGSYNEQFF.